This T cell receptor (beta chain) was identified in a study of cytomegalovirus exposure and HLA in healthy donors. Overall study: T cells numbering about 200 million yielded approximately 100 million unique TCR beta sequences in an earlier analysis.

Germline-derived CDR1 and CDR2 are SEHNR and FQNEAQ (reference sequence). This CDR3 is built from 15 residues. Trimming cost V 5 bases and J 3 bases, with 14 bases left between them. Note on this clone: The antigen is unknown.

PCR involved 60 Vbeta and 13 Jbeta primers. TCRdb's table, derived via immunoSEQ multiplex PCR, lists solely in-frame clones and lacks some. Of 100,000 or so clones in the sample, roughly 79% were seen once. Study results and limitations: Highest at DRB1 and lowest at HLA-C, TCR association rates differed among HLA loci in a later analysis. Later genetic work tied a missense DCLRE1C variant to beta-chain V and J trimming.

Source material: PBMCs. The chain recombines TRBV7-9 with TRBJ2-1; possible D gene TRBD2, 6 bases. This clonotype was obtained from a male donor in good health and CMV-seronegative. The CDR3: CASSPLGSGYNEQFF. The CDR3 DNA follows: TGTGCCAGCAGCCCCCTCGGGAGCGGCTACAATGAGCAGTTCTTC.